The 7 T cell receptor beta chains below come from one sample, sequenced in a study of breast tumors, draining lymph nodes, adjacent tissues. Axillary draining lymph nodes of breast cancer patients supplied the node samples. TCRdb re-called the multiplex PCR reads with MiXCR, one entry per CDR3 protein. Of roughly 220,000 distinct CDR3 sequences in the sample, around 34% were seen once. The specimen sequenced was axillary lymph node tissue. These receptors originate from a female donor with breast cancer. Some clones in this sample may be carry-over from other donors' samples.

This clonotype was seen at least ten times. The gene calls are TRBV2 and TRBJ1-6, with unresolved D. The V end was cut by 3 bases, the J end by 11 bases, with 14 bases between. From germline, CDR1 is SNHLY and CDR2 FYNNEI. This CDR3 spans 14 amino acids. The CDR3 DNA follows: TGTGCCAGCAGTGACCCTCGGCGTGGGACACCCCTCCACTTT. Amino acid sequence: CASSDPRRGTPLHF. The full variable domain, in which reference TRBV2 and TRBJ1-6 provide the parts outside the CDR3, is EPEVTQTPSHQVTQMGQEVILRCVPISNHLYFYWYRQILGQKVEFLVSFYNNEISEKSEIFDDQFSVERPDGSNFTLKIRSTKLEDSAMYFCASSDPRRGTPLHFGNGTRLTVT.

In DNA, the CDR3 is TGTGCCAGCAGCAGAGCGGGAGTAAGGGATACGCAGTATTTT. Translating gives CASSRAGVRDTQYF. This chain links TRBV11-2 with TRBJ2-3, with 8 bases identical to TRBD2. This CDR3 is built from 14 residues. J was trimmed by 6 bases and V by 5 bases; bases with no gene match: 7. Germline CDR1 SGHAT, CDR2 FQNNGV.

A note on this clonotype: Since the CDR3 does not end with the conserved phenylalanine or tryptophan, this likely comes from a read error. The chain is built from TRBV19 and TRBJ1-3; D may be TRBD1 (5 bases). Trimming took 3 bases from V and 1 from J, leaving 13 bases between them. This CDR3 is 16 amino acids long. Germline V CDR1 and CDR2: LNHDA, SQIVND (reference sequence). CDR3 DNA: TGTGCCAGTAGTATTGAAGGGACGAGGTCTGGAAACACCATATATTCT. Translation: CASSIEGTRSGNTIYS.

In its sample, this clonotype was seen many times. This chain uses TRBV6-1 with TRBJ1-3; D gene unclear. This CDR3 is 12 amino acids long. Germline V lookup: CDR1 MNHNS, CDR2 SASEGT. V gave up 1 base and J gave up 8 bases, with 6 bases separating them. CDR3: CASSEELDTIYF. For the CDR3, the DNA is TGTGCCAGCAGTGAAGAGCTGGACACCATATATTTT.

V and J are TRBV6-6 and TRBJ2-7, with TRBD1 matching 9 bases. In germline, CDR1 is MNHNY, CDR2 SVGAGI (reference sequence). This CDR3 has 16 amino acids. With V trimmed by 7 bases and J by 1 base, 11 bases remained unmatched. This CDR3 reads CASNSEQGAVSYEQYF. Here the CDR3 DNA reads TGTGCCAGCAATTCCGAACAGGGGGCTGTATCCTACGAGCAGTACTTC.

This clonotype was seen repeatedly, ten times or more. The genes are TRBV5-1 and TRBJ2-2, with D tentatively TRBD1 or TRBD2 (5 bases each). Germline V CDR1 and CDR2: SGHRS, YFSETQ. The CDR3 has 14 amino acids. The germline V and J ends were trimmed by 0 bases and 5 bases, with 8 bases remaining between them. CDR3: CASSLGGVTGELFF. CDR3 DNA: TGCGCCAGCAGCTTGGGAGGGGTTACCGGGGAGCTGTTTTTT.

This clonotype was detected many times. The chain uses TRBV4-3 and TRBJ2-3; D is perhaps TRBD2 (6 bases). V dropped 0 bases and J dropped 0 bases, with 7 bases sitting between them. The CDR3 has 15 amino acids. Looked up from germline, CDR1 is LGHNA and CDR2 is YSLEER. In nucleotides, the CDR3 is TGCGCCAGCAGCCAAGAGGAGGGGAGCACAGATACGCAGTATTTT. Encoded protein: CASSQEEGSTDTQYF.